This entry is about one T cell receptor (beta chain). Sequencing was performed with immunoSEQ multiplex PCR; in TCRdb, only in-frame clones are kept and a portion is missing. The sample records roughly 380,000 clones, about 88% being singletons. The sample's treatment: about 20 received Ad26.COV2.S at low or high dose, single or two shots; 5 received placebo; per-sample allocation not given. Specimens were obtained on day 63 following the first vaccine or placebo injection. The data were taken from a study of Ad26.COV2.S vaccination and SARS-CoV-2 variants. As for the study in general: Intramuscular Ad26.COV2.S at 5x10^10 or 1x10^11 viral particles.

The CDR3 is made up of 15 amino acids. Looked up from germline, CDR1 is MNHEY and CDR2 is SMNVEV (reference sequence). V was clipped by 4 bases and J by 7 bases, with 14 bases between them. This material consisted of peripheral blood, taken in a trial of Ad26.COV2.S vaccine versus placebo. This rearrangement joins TRBV27 to TRBJ1-6; tentatively, D is TRBD1 (5 bases). This TCR was sampled from a person between 18 and 65 years old who received the Ad26.COV2.S COVID-19 vaccine or a placebo. The CDR3 nucleotides read TGTGCCAGCAGTTCACGGGACCGATTCAATTCACCCCTCCACTTT. Its protein is CASSSRDRFNSPLHF.